Following are 13 T cell receptor beta chains from one sample sequenced in a study of shared clonotypes between healthy human individuals. Positively selected for CCR7, the CD45RO-negative cells used as naive CD8 cells excluded terminally differentiated effector memory CD45RA+ cells. Some clones are missing from TCRdb's copy, which holds only in-frame ones; the method was immunoSEQ multiplex PCR. The sample lists 560,000 or so clones; approximately 96% were seen once. Input material: naive CD8+ T cells sorted from blood. The source is a woman aged 25-40 years in good health.

J is TRBJ2-2 and V is TRBV30; D ambiguous. The CDR3 has 13 amino acids. Germline CDR1 GTSNPN, CDR2 SVGIG (reference sequence). V lost 2 bases, J lost 1 base, and 5 bases lay in between. The CDR3 nucleotides read TGTGCCTGGAGTAAGGAGAACACCGGGGAGCTGTTTTTT. This encodes CAWSKENTGELFF.

The chain couples TRBV30 to TRBJ1-1; D may be TRBD1 (6 bases). The CDR3 is 12 amino acids. V was shortened by 5 bases and J by 5 bases, with 12 bases between the two germline ends. Germline lookup yields CDR1 GTSNPN and CDR2 SVGIG (reference sequence). The DNA of the CDR3 is TGTGCCTGGTCCACAGGGACGACTGAAGCTTTCTTT. Translated: CAWSTGTTEAFF.

The chain carries TRBV2 and TRBJ1-5; possibly TRBD1 for D (6 bases). Per the germline V gene, CDR1 is SNHLY and CDR2 is FYNNEI. The CDR3 extends over 14 amino acids. V lost 8 bases, J lost 0 bases, and 11 bases lay in between. The CDR3 loop reads CASGGAYSNQPQHF. For the CDR3, the DNA is TGTGCCAGCGGGGGGGCATATAGCAATCAGCCCCAGCATTTT.

The CDR3 loop is CASSQKLAGEYNEQFF. Here the CDR3 DNA reads TGCGCCAGCAGCCAAAAACTAGCGGGGGAATACAATGAGCAGTTCTTC. The chain has TRBV5-1 and TRBJ2-1, with 11 bases that match TRBD2. Trimming removed 4 bases from V and 4 bases from J; junction bases left unmatched: 7. There are 16 residues in the CDR3. Germline CDR1 is SGHRS and CDR2 is YFSETQ.

The chain carries TRBV9 and TRBJ2-3; a weak D match, TRBD2 (5 bases). CDR3 length equals 16 residues. CDR1 is SGDLS and CDR2 is YYNGEE in the germline V gene. V gave up 2 bases and J gave up 1 base, with 14 bases separating them. CDR3 bases: TGTGCCAGCAGCGTCGGGCTAGCCCATCGCACAGATACGCAGTATTTT. Amino acid sequence: CASSVGLAHRTDTQYF. Full variable domain (outside the CDR3, taken from reference TRBV9 and TRBJ2-3): DSGVTQTPKHLITATGQRVTLRCSPRSGDLSVYWYQQSLDQGLQFLIQYYNGEERAKGNILERFSAQQFPDLHSELNLSSLELGDSALYFCASSVGLAHRTDTQYFGPGTRLTVL.

V and J are TRBV27 and TRBJ1-2; 9 positions match TRBD1. V was pared by 5 bases and J by 11 bases, with 9 bases of the junction left unmatched. Germline V gives CDR1 MNHEY, CDR2 SMNVEV (reference sequence). The CDR3 is made up of 13 amino acids. CDR3 in amino acids: CASSPGTGNGYTF. The CDR3, as DNA: TGTGCCAGCAGTCCCGGGACAGGGAACGGGTACACCTTC.

The genes are TRBV5-6 and TRBJ1-5; D remains ambiguous. Germline V lookup: CDR1 SGHDT, CDR2 YYEEEE. V lost 0 bases and J lost 6, with 13 bases in between. The CDR3 covers 15 residues. The CDR3 coding sequence is TGTGCCAGCAGCTTGGGGGGTGGGGTAATTCAGCCCCAGCATTTT. Amino acid sequence: CASSLGGGVIQPQHF.

The sample holds one count of this clone. V is TRBV6-1 and J is TRBJ2-3; D remains ambiguous. Germline CDR1 reads MNHNS; CDR2 reads SASEGT. The length of the CDR3 is 13 residues. V lost 1 base to trimming and J lost 7 bases, with 9 bases between them. The CDR3 coding sequence is TGTGCCAGCAGTGAAGGAATAGCCTATACGCAGTATTTT. Translation gives CASSEGIAYTQYF.

The chain employs TRBV19 and TRBJ2-1; maybe TRBD1 (6 bases). V was trimmed by 5 bases and J by 0 bases, leaving 14 bases between them. Germline values: CDR1 LNHDA, CDR2 SQIVND (reference sequence). The CDR3 has 16 amino acids. Here the CDR3 reads CASSFLGGSSYNEQFF. The DNA of the CDR3 is TGTGCCAGTAGTTTTCTAGGGGGATCCTCCTACAATGAGCAGTTCTTC.

The rearrangement joins TRBV28 to TRBJ2-2; no definite D call. CDR3 length: 15 residues. CDR1 and CDR2 (germline): MDHEN, SYDVKM. The V and J ends lost 5 bases and 3 bases respectively, with 13 bases between them. The CDR3 loop reads CASSTERPDTGELFF. Written as DNA, the CDR3 is TGTGCCAGCAGTACCGAAAGGCCTGACACCGGGGAGCTGTTTTTT.

This clone occurred once. The chain has TRBV18 and TRBJ2-6, with 13 bases aligning to TRBD2. Trimming took 10 bases from V and 4 from J; bases not matched to a gene: 10. The germline CDR1 and CDR2 sequences are KGHSH and LQKENI. This CDR3 has 17 amino acids. The CDR3 sequence: CAITGTSGMKGANVLTF. In nucleotides, the CDR3 is TGTGCCATCACCGGGACTAGCGGGATGAAAGGGGCCAACGTCCTGACTTTC.

This clone appeared a single time. The chain is built from TRBV5-1 and TRBJ2-1, with unresolved D. The CDR3 is 13 residues long. Germline CDR1 reads SGHRS; CDR2 reads YFSETQ. Trimming left V 2 bases short and J 4 bases short, with 7 bases between. The CDR3 DNA sequence: TGCGCCAGCAGCTTAGGGCTTTACAATGAGCAGTTCTTC. The encoded protein is CASSLGLYNEQFF. The full variable domain, its missing parts supplied by reference TRBV5-1 and TRBJ2-1, is KAGVTQTPRYLIKTRGQQVTLSCSPISGHRSVSWYQQTPGQGLQFLFEYFSETQRNKGNFPGRFSGRQFSNSRSEMNVSTLELGDSALYLCASSLGLYNEQFFGPGTRLTVL.

V is TRBV28 and J is TRBJ1-1; 8 bases map to TRBD1. The CDR3 sequence is 14 residues long. V lost 4 bases, J lost 4 bases, and 5 bases stayed unmatched. The V gene's germline CDR1 is MDHEN and CDR2 SYDVKM. CDR3 in DNA: TGTGCCAGCAGTTCCCGGACAGGGCCCACTGAAGCTTTCTTT. Translating gives CASSSRTGPTEAFF. Complete variable domain (other parts from reference TRBV28 and TRBJ1-1): DVKVTQSSRYLVKRTGEKVFLECVQDMDHENMFWYRQDPGLGLRLIYFSYDVKMKEKGDIPEGYSVSREKKERFSLILESASTNQTSMYLCASSSRTGPTEAFFGQGTRLTVV.